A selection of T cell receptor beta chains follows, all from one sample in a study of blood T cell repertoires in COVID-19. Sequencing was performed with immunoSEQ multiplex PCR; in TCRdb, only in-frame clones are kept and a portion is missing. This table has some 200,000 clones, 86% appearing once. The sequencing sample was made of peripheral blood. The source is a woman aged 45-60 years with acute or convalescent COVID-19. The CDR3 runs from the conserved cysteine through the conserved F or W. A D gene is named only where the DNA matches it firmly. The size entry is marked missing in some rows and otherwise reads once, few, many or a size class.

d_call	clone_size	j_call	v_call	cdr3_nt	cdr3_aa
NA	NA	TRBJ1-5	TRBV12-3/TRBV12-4	TGTGCCAGCAGTTTGTGGAGGAATCAGCCCCAGCATTTT	CASSLWRNQPQHF
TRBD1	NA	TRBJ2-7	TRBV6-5	TGTGCCAGCAGACCCTCGGGACAGGGGGCCTACGAGCAGTACTTC	CASRPSGQGAYEQYF
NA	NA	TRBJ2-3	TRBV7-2	TGTGCCAGCAGCTTAGGGGCCGCCGTAGATACGCAGTATTTT	CASSLGAAVDTQYF
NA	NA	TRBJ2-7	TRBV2	TGTGCCAGCGCGGGGCGGGGCGGACACGAGCAGTACTTC	CASAGRGGHEQYF
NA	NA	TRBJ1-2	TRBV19	TGTGCCAGTAAAGGAGGTGACGGGGGGATCTACTATGGCTACACCTTC	CASKGGDGGIYYGYTF
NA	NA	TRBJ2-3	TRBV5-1	TGCGCCAGCAGCCCCGCCAGGGGAGTGAGCACAGATACGCAGTATTTT	CASSPARGVSTDTQYF
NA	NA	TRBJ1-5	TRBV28	TGTGCCAGCAGCTGGACTGCCGGGACACTGAATAGTCAGCCCCAGCATTTT	CASSWTAGTLNSQPQHF
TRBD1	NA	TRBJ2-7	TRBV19	TGTGCCAGTAGTATTCAGCCGACCGGGACAGGGCCCTACGAGCAGTACTTC	CASSIQPTGTGPYEQYF
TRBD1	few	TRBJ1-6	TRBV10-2	TGCGCCAGCAGCGCCAGGGGGTATAATTCACCCCTCCACTTT	CASSARGYNSPLHF
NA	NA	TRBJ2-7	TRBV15	TGTGCCACCAGCCCGAGGGACTCCTACGAGCAGTACTTC	CATSPRDSYEQYF
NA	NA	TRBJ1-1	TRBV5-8	TGTGCCAGCAGCTCTGCGGGAGGTCCCGTTCAAGCTTTCTTT	CASSSAGGPVQAFF
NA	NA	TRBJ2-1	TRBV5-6	TGTGCCAGCAGCTTGGCGGGATTCTCCTACAATGAGCAGTTCTTC	CASSLAGFSYNEQFF
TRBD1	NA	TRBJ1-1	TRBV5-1	TGCGCCAGCAGCTTGCAGATTCGGGGGGACAGGGGCGGAGCTTTCTTT	CASSLQIRGDRGGAFF
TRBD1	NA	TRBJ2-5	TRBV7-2	TGTGCCAGCAGCTCACCGGGACAGGGGGCGGAGACCCAGTACTTC	CASSSPGQGAETQYF
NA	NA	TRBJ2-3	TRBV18	TGTGCCAGCTCACCGGCCCTCACAGATACGCAGTATTTT	CASSPALTDTQYF
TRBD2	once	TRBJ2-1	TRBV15	TGTGCCACCAGCAGAGGATATGCGGGAGCGGGTTACAATGAGCAGTTCTTC	CATSRGYAGAGYNEQFF